A single sample gave rise to the 25 T cell receptor beta chains below, sequenced in a study of Graves' ophthalmopathy and Graves' hyperthyroidism. For repertoire sequencing, the TCR beta CDR3 regions were amplified from RNA transcripts. RT-PCR in the first round used HTBI primers; a second-round multiplex PCR followed. One entry per CDR3 protein results from TCRdb running MiXCR on the multiplex PCR reads. The sample contains 200,000 to 250,000 distinct CDR3 sequences, about 32% of which appear only once. The sample was peripheral blood. These receptors were obtained from a middle-aged man with Graves' ophthalmopathy.

This clonotype was observed at least ten times. The chain is built from TRBV2 and TRBJ1-6; no definite D call. Germline CDR1 is SNHLY and CDR2 is FYNNEI. CDR3 length equals 13 residues. V was pared by 3 bases and J by 4 bases, with 4 bases between. CDR3 coding DNA: TGTGCCAGCAGTGAGGCGTATAATTCACCCCTCCACTTT. Translated: CASSEAYNSPLHF.

The chain uses TRBV15 and TRBJ2-7, with D unresolved. From germline, CDR1 is LNHNV and CDR2 YYDKDF (reference sequence). Trimming removed 5 bases at V and 2 bases at J, with 13 bases between. CDR3 length: 14 amino acids. CDR3 in amino acids: CATSRGDFPYEQYF. The CDR3, as DNA: TGTGCCACCAGCCGAGGAGACTTTCCCTACGAGCAGTACTTC.

This clonotype occurred many times. The V and J genes are TRBV7-2 and TRBJ2-5; tentative D call: TRBD2 (6 bases). The V and J ends lost 6 bases and 2 bases respectively, with 13 bases between them. Germline CDR1 SGHTA, CDR2 FQGNSA. The CDR3 runs to 14 residues. In nucleotides, the CDR3 is TGTGCCAGCAGTTCGGGAGCTATACAAGAGACCCAGTACTTC. It codes for CASSSGAIQETQYF.

The rearrangement uses TRBV24-1 and TRBJ2-2; TRBD2 matches 7 bases. CDR1 and CDR2 (germline): KGHDR, SFDVKD. CDR3 size: 15 residues. V trimming: 7 bases; J trimming: 6 bases; junction bases outside the gene matches: 10. CDR3 amino acids: CATSDSGTTAGELFF. The CDR3 nucleotides read TGTGCCACCAGCGACTCCGGGACTACAGCCGGGGAGCTGTTTTTT.

This clonotype was recorded many times. The genes are TRBV2 and TRBJ2-7; TRBD2 agrees at 9 bases. The CDR3 is 13 residues long. The germline V gene encodes CDR1 SNHLY and CDR2 FYNNEI. The V segment lost 6 bases and the J segment 8 bases; nucleotides outside the gene matches: 8. Here the CDR3 reads CASRGLAASKQYF. Here the CDR3 DNA reads TGTGCCAGCAGGGGACTAGCTGCCTCCAAGCAGTACTTC.

The sample holds many counts of this clonotype. The chain carries TRBV10-1 and TRBJ2-5; tentative D call: TRBD1 (5 bases). Germline V CDR1 and CDR2: WNHNN, SYGVQD (reference sequence). V lost 3 bases, J lost 5 bases, and 7 bases lay in between. This CDR3 has 12 amino acids. The CDR3 loop reads CASSERGETQYF. Written as DNA, the CDR3 is TGCGCCAGCAGTGAAAGGGGTGAGACCCAGTACTTC.

At least ten counts were recorded for this clonotype. This chain links TRBV29-1 with TRBJ2-7, with D tentatively TRBD1 (7 bases). The germline V and J ends were trimmed by 4 bases and 6 bases, with 16 bases remaining between them. This CDR3 is 13 amino acids long. From germline, CDR1 is SQVTM and CDR2 ANQGSEA. The CDR3 loop reads CSVGQGGLGEQYF. The CDR3 DNA reads TGCAGCGTTGGACAGGGAGGTTTGGGCGAGCAGTACTTC.

This clonotype was seen repeatedly, ten times or more. The chain recombines TRBV6-1 with TRBJ2-7; maybe TRBD1 (6 bases). This CDR3 spans 15 amino acids. The germline CDR1 and CDR2 sequences are MNHNS and SASEGT. Trimming shortened V by 6 bases and J by 2 bases, and 17 bases separated the two germline ends. CDR3 sequence: CASRATGWDPYEQYF. The CDR3 coding sequence is TGTGCCAGCAGAGCCACAGGGTGGGATCCCTACGAGCAGTACTTC.

The sample holds many counts of this clonotype. The V gene is TRBV6-2 or TRBV6-3, the J gene TRBJ2-2, with 9 nucleotides matching TRBD1. Germline values: CDR1 MNHEY, CDR2 SVGEGT. V dropped 5 bases and J dropped 7; count of bases not matched to a gene: 11. This CDR3 has 16 amino acids. Here the CDR3 reads CASSLTGGDYGGELFF. CDR3 coding DNA: TGTGCCAGCAGTCTTACAGGGGGCGATTATGGCGGGGAGCTGTTTTTT.

This clonotype was detected a few times. The CDR3 loop is CASSYSQDYSGNTIYF. In DNA form, the CDR3 reads TGTGCCAGCAGTTACTCACAGGATTACTCTGGAAACACCATATATTTT. V is TRBV6-5 and J is TRBJ1-3; tentatively, D is TRBD1 (5 bases). Germline V CDR1 and CDR2: MNHEY, SVGAGI. Trimming cost V 0 bases and J 0 bases, with 9 bases left between them. This CDR3 has 16 residues.

This clonotype occurred many times. The gene calls are TRBV20-1 and TRBJ1-5; possible D gene TRBD1, 6 bases. Germline V gene lookup returns CDR1 DFQATT and CDR2 SNEGSKA (reference sequence). With 4 bases removed from V and 5 bases from J, the gap between germline ends came to 15 bases. The CDR3 totals 14 residues. The DNA for the CDR3 is TGCAGTGCTAACCTCTTCTCAGGGGATCAGCCCCAGCATTTT. Translated: CSANLFSGDQPQHF.

This clonotype was recorded many times. V is TRBV29-1 and J is TRBJ1-2; maybe TRBD1 (6 bases). Germline V gives CDR1 SQVTM, CDR2 ANQGSEA. This CDR3 region has 14 residues. The V end lost 4 bases, the J end lost 2 bases, and 14 bases lay between the germline ends. CDR3 bases: TGCAGCGTTGTGGGAGATCAGGGGAACTATGGCTACACCTTC. This encodes CSVVGDQGNYGYTF.

There are many counts of this clonotype. The chain is built from TRBV2 and TRBJ2-7, with D perhaps matching TRBD2 (6 bases). The germline V and J ends were trimmed by 6 bases and 3 bases, with 15 bases remaining between them. Germline values: CDR1 SNHLY, CDR2 FYNNEI. The CDR3 sequence is 14 residues long. CDR3 amino acids: CASSSSASFYEQYF. CDR3 DNA sequence: TGTGCCAGCAGCTCTAGCGCATCTTTCTACGAGCAGTACTTC. The variable domain in full, with the rest retrieved from reference TRBV2 and TRBJ2-7, is EPEVTQTPSHQVTQMGQEVILRCVPISNHLYFYWYRQILGQKVEFLVSFYNNEISEKSEIFDDQFSVERPDGSNFTLKIRSTKLEDSAMYFCASSSSASFYEQYFGPGTRLTVT.

The rearrangement joins TRBV27 to TRBJ1-2; D not certain. The germline V and J ends were trimmed by 5 bases and 8 bases, with 15 bases remaining between them. Germline V gene data show CDR1 as MNHEY and CDR2 as SMNVEV (reference sequence). The CDR3 extends over 13 amino acids. CDR3 amino acids: CASSPVNQRGYTF. The DNA for the CDR3 is TGTGCCAGCAGTCCCGTAAACCAGCGAGGCTACACCTTC.

This clonotype was found many times. The J gene is TRBJ2-7, the V gene TRBV2; no firm D call. The CDR3 extends over 15 amino acids. Germline lookup yields CDR1 SNHLY and CDR2 FYNNEI. V gave up 2 bases and J gave up 1 base, with 12 bases separating them. CDR3 sequence: CASSEIGTGSYEQYF. The CDR3 nucleotides are TGTGCCAGCAGTGAAATTGGAACTGGTTCCTACGAGCAGTACTTC.

This clonotype was found many times. Here the CDR3 DNA reads TGTGCCAGCAGCCAGAGTCGAGGGGTCGAGCAGTACTTC. Its protein is CASSQSRGVEQYF. The chain has TRBV3-1 and TRBJ2-7; tentatively, D is TRBD1 or TRBD2 (5 bases each). The germline V gene has CDR1 LGHDT and CDR2 YNNKEL (reference sequence). The CDR3 loop spans 13 amino acids. The V gene lost 3 bases and the J gene lost 6 bases, with 12 bases spanning the gap.

The chain has TRBV7-2 and TRBJ2-7; 9 positions agree with TRBD2. This CDR3 contains 15 residues. The ends lost 5 bases at V and 5 bases at J; junction bases unmatched: 10. Germline CDR1 and CDR2: SGHTA and FQGNSA. Here the CDR3 reads CASSPVVAGDDEQYF. The CDR3 DNA follows: TGTGCCAGCAGCCCGGTGGTAGCGGGAGATGACGAGCAGTACTTC. Together with reference TRBV7-2 and TRBJ2-7, the CDR3 gives the full variable domain: GAGVSQSPSNKVTEKGKDVELRCDPISGHTALYWYRQSLGQGLEFLIYFQGNSAPDKSGLPSDRFSAERTGGSVSTLTIQRTQQEDSAVYLCASSPVVAGDDEQYFGPGTRLTVT.

This clonotype was seen a single time. The chain carries TRBV12-3 or TRBV12-4 and TRBJ2-2, with 8 bases matching TRBD2. V lost 3 bases and J lost 7; bases outside the gene matches: 7. The CDR3 spans 15 residues. The CDR3 DNA follows: TGTGCCAGCAGTTTTGGGACTAGTGAGGGCGGGGAGCTGTTTTTT. It codes for CASSFGTSEGGELFF.

This clonotype was counted ten times or more. The rearrangement uses TRBV25-1 and TRBJ2-5, with 13 positions matching TRBD2. Germline CDR1 reads MGHDK; CDR2 reads SYGVNS. The V gene end was trimmed by 10 bases and the J gene end by 5 bases; junction bases not matched to a gene: 10. The CDR3 has 15 amino acids. CDR3 in amino acids: CATKTSGRAYETQYF. In nucleotides, the CDR3 is TGTGCCACCAAAACTAGCGGGAGGGCCTATGAGACCCAGTACTTC.

This clonotype has only one observation. The chain employs TRBV19 and TRBJ1-5; 7 bases are shared with TRBD1. The CDR3 is made up of 14 amino acids. J lost 7 bases, V lost 6 bases, and 9 bases had no gene match. Germline V lookup: CDR1 LNHDA, CDR2 SQIVND (reference sequence). The CDR3 DNA reads as TGTGCCAGTAGCCTCGCAGGGGGTTGGCAGCCCCAGCATTTT. Protein: CASSLAGGWQPQHF. Filled out from reference TRBV19 and TRBJ1-5, the complete variable domain reads DGGITQSPKYLFRKEGQNVTLSCEQNLNHDAMYWYRQDPGQGLRLIYYSQIVNDFQKGDIAEGYSVSREKKESFPLTVTSAQKNPTAFYLCASSLAGGWQPQHFGDGTRLSIL.

This clonotype was seen at least ten times. This chain uses TRBV5-1 with TRBJ2-5, with 11 positions matching TRBD2. V shed 5 bases and J 2 bases; nucleotides not matched to a gene: 5. The CDR3 covers 15 residues. The germline V gene encodes CDR1 SGHRS and CDR2 YFSETQ. This CDR3 is CASSTGLAVQETQYF. CDR3 DNA sequence: TGCGCCAGCAGTACGGGACTAGCGGTACAAGAGACCCAGTACTTC.

This clonotype showed up many times. This rearrangement joins TRBV29-1 to TRBJ1-2; no definite D call. In germline, CDR1 is SQVTM, CDR2 ANQGSEA. V shed 3 bases and J shed 4 bases, with 18 bases lying between them. The CDR3 contains 15 residues. CDR3 bases: TGCAGCGTTGAGACCCCCGAGATAGGCTTCTATGGCTACACCTTC. It specifies CSVETPEIGFYGYTF. The entire variable domain, with the rest obtained from reference TRBV29-1 and TRBJ1-2, is as follows: SAVISQKPSRDICQRGTSLTIQCQVDSQVTMMFWYRQQPGQSLTLIATANQGSEATYESGFVIDKFPISRPNLTFSTLTVSNMSPEDSSIYLCSVETPEIGFYGYTFGSGTRLTVV.

This clonotype was seen at least ten times. At one boundary the junction diverges from the germline segment, which might be a read error. CDR3 in DNA: TGTGCCACCAGTGGTTTGACAGGGGCGAACACCGGGGAGCTGTTTTTT. This encodes CATSGLTGANTGELFF. This chain uses TRBV24-1 with TRBJ2-2; 8 bases line up with TRBD1. Germline V gene sequence: CDR1 KGHDR, CDR2 SFDVKD. The CDR3 totals 16 residues.

The sample holds a few counts of this clonotype. This sequence joins TRBV30 and TRBJ1-1; D might be TRBD1 (5 bases). The CDR3 is 12 amino acids. Germline-derived CDR1 and CDR2 are GTSNPN and SVGIG (reference sequence). V gave up 4 bases and J gave up 7 bases, with 13 bases separating them. CDR3 DNA: TGTGCCTGGAATGCAGGGCCCGTTGAAGCTTTCTTT. It is translated as CAWNAGPVEAFF.

The chain uses TRBV25-1 and TRBJ2-6, with a possible D match to TRBD1 (5 bases). Trimming pared 5 bases from V and 2 bases from J, leaving 22 bases between. This CDR3 region has 19 residues. CDR1 is MGHDK, CDR2 SYGVNS, per germline. As DNA, the CDR3 is TGTGCCAGCAGTACCTACGACAGAGTACATGTTCCTGGGGCCAACGTCCTGACTTTC. This sequence encodes CASSTYDRVHVPGANVLTF.